The 16 T cell receptor beta chains reported below all come from one sample, sequenced in a study of blood T cell repertoires in COVID-19. TCRdb's table, derived via immunoSEQ multiplex PCR, lists solely in-frame clones and lacks some. The sample carries over 200,000 clones, approximately 82% recorded once. The sequencing input was peripheral blood. Every receptor here comes from a woman between 65 and 79 years old with active or convalescent COVID-19.

The V call is TRBV10-3, the J call TRBJ2-1; TRBD1 matches 9 bases. The CDR3 extends over 13 amino acids. V lost 7 bases to trimming and J lost 4 bases; unmatched junction nucleotides: 2. From germline, CDR1 is ENHRY and CDR2 SYGVKD. The CDR3 DNA follows: TGTGCCATCATGGGACAGGGATACAATGAGCAGTTCTTC. Its protein is CAIMGQGYNEQFF.

CDR3 region: CASSFQGSQPQHF. Written as DNA, the CDR3 is TGTGCCAGCAGCTTCCAGGGATCTCAGCCCCAGCATTTT. V is TRBV5-8 and J is TRBJ1-5, with a possible D match to TRBD1 (5 bases). The germline V gene encodes CDR1 SGHTS and CDR2 YDEGEE. With 2 bases removed from V and 6 bases from J, the gap between germline ends came to 9 bases. CDR3 length equals 13 residues.

The V gene is TRBV4-1, the J gene TRBJ2-4; 7 nucleotides line up with TRBD2. CDR1 is MGHRA and CDR2 is YSYEKL in the germline V gene. Trimming took 1 base from V and 8 from J; bases not matched to a gene: 8. The CDR3 runs to 15 residues. CDR3 loop: CASSQVIAAGDIQYF. The DNA of the CDR3 is TGCGCCAGCAGCCAAGTAATAGCGGCGGGGGACATTCAGTACTTC.

The chain links TRBV7-2 to TRBJ1-1, with 7 bases fitting TRBD1. Germline CDR1 SGHTA, CDR2 FQGNSA. V lost 5 bases and J lost 10; bases outside the gene matches: 10. The CDR3 is made up of 13 amino acids. The chain's CDR3 is CASSLARQGRAFF. In nucleotides, the CDR3 is TGTGCCAGCAGCCTCGCGCGACAGGGTCGAGCTTTCTTT.

The rearrangement links TRBV29-1 to TRBJ1-2; D gene unclear. Looked up from germline, CDR1 is SQVTM and CDR2 is ANQGSEA. The ends were cut back, 1 base at V and 3 bases at J, with 9 bases in the middle. The CDR3 contains 13 residues. The CDR3 spells CSVEGPSDYGYTF. CDR3 coding DNA: TGCAGCGTTGAAGGGCCCTCTGACTATGGCTACACCTTC. The variable domain in full, completed from reference TRBV29-1 and TRBJ1-2, reads SAVISQKPSRDICQRGTSLTIQCQVDSQVTMMFWYRQQPGQSLTLIATANQGSEATYESGFVIDKFPISRPNLTFSTLTVSNMSPEDSSIYLCSVEGPSDYGYTFGSGTRLTVV.

The chain is built from TRBV29-1 and TRBJ2-5, with 10 positions matching TRBD1. Germline trimming cut 6 bases from V and 2 bases from J; bases unmatched to any gene: 6. The germline V gene encodes CDR1 SQVTM and CDR2 ANQGSEA. The CDR3 is made up of 14 amino acids. The CDR3 nucleotides read TGCAGCGTGGATGACAGGGGGCTACAAGAGACCCAGTACTTC. Its protein product is CSVDDRGLQETQYF.

This clone was seen once. The chain has TRBV7-9 and TRBJ1-5; TRBD1 agrees at 8 bases. From germline, CDR1 is SEHNR and CDR2 FQNEAQ (reference sequence). J lost 0 bases, V lost 5 bases, and 9 bases had no gene match. The CDR3 extends over 17 amino acids. The chain's CDR3 is CASSNDRGEYSNQPQHF. CDR3 nucleotide sequence: TGTGCCAGCAGCAACGACAGGGGTGAATATAGCAATCAGCCCCAGCATTTT. The full variable domain, its missing parts supplied by reference TRBV7-9 and TRBJ1-5, is DTGVSQNPRHKITKRGQNVTFRCDPISEHNRLYWYRQTLGQGPEFLTYFQNEAQLEKSRLLSDRFSAERPKGSFSTLEIQRTEQGDSAMYLCASSNDRGEYSNQPQHFGDGTRLSIL.

The V and J genes are TRBV29-1 and TRBJ2-7, with TRBD1 matching 9 bases. The CDR3 extends over 13 amino acids. The trim removed 6 bases at V and 2 bases at J, leaving 5 bases unmatched. From germline, CDR1 is SQVTM and CDR2 ANQGSEA. CDR3 nucleotide sequence: TGCAGCGTCCGGACAGGGGCTGCCTACGAGCAGTACTTC. Translated, it gives CSVRTGAAYEQYF.

This sequence joins TRBV3-1 (or the pseudogene TRBV3-2) and TRBJ2-1, with 12 bases fitting TRBD2. CDR1 and CDR2 (germline): LGHDT, YNNKEL (reference sequence). The CDR3 totals 19 residues. The trim removed 5 bases at V and 5 bases at J, leaving 16 bases unmatched. The CDR3 loop is CASSVRLAGVARRNNEQFF. The CDR3 nucleotides read TGTGCCAGCAGCGTACGACTAGCGGGAGTGGCACGGCGGAACAATGAGCAGTTCTTC.

The chain employs TRBV7-9 and TRBJ1-1, with 12 bases identical to TRBD1. The germline V gene has CDR1 SEHNR and CDR2 FQNEAQ (reference sequence). With V trimmed by 3 bases and J by 5 bases, 7 bases remained unmatched. This CDR3 is built from 16 residues. CDR3 amino acids: CASSFGTGGGGTEAFF. The CDR3 region has the DNA TGTGCCAGCAGCTTCGGGACAGGGGGCGGGGGAACTGAAGCTTTCTTT. Together with reference TRBV7-9 and TRBJ1-1, the CDR3 gives the full variable domain: DTGVSQNPRHKITKRGQNVTFRCDPISEHNRLYWYRQTLGQGPEFLTYFQNEAQLEKSRLLSDRFSAERPKGSFSTLEIQRTEQGDSAMYLCASSFGTGGGGTEAFFGQGTRLTVV.

The V and J genes are TRBV5-1 and TRBJ2-7; 7 bases agree with TRBD1. Unmatched junction bases numbered 5, after V lost 4 bases and J lost 1 base. The V gene's germline CDR1 is SGHRS and CDR2 YFSETQ. The CDR3 is 14 amino acids. Here the CDR3 DNA reads TGCGCCAGCAGCCCCCGACAGGGTTCCTACGAGCAGTACTTC. This sequence encodes CASSPRQGSYEQYF.

In regard to this clone: One end of the junction fails to match germline, which may point to a read error. CDR3 bases: TGCGCCAGCAGTTTGGGACAGGGGCTAAACTATGGCTACACCTTC. Its protein is CASSLGQGLNYGYTF. The V gene is TRBV5-1, the J gene TRBJ1-2, with 10 bases identical to TRBD1. This CDR3 is built from 15 residues. The germline CDR1 and CDR2 sequences are SGHRS and YFSETQ.

The rearrangement uses TRBV3-1 (or the pseudogene TRBV3-2) and TRBJ2-7; 15 nucleotides agree with TRBD2. The junction had 8 bases not matched to a gene; V was cut back by 2 bases and J by 0 bases. CDR3 length: 19 residues. CDR1 is LGHDT and CDR2 is YNNKEL in the germline V gene (reference sequence). The CDR3 nucleotides are TGTGCCAGCAGCCAAAACCTCGGACTAGCGGGGGGGAGCTCCTACGAGCAGTACTTC. Its translation: CASSQNLGLAGGSSYEQYF.

The chain couples TRBV6-1 to TRBJ2-5; D not resolved. Trimming took off 2 bases at V and 5 bases at J, with 12 bases between the two ends. Germline assignment: CDR1 MNHNS and CDR2 SASEGT. CDR3 length: 14 amino acids. The CDR3 loop is CASSESPAVETQYF. CDR3 DNA: TGTGCCAGCAGTGAATCACCGGCGGTGGAGACCCAGTACTTC.

The chain carries TRBV9 and TRBJ2-1; 7 nucleotides align to TRBD2. The V gene's germline CDR1 is SGDLS and CDR2 YYNGEE. The CDR3 spans 18 residues. The J segment lost 0 bases and the V segment lost 0 bases, leaving 9 bases of the junction unmatched. The CDR3 coding sequence is TGTGCCAGCAGCGTAGGTCTTTTGCGGGAGTCCTCCTACAATGAGCAGTTCTTC. Translating gives CASSVGLLRESSYNEQFF.

This chain joins TRBV28 and TRBJ1-2; no clear D gene. Germline CDR1 and CDR2: MDHEN and SYDVKM. The CDR3 has 11 residues. Trimming shortened V by 6 bases and J by 7 bases, and 9 bases separated the two germline ends. CDR3 protein: CASSPRRGYTF. CDR3 in DNA: TGTGCCAGCAGCCCCAGGCGTGGCTACACCTTC.